Each of the 23 T cell receptor beta chains below was sequenced from the same sample in a study of cytomegalovirus exposure and HLA in healthy donors. PCR employed 60 Vbeta and 13 Jbeta primers. Sequencing was performed with immunoSEQ multiplex PCR; in TCRdb, only in-frame clones are kept and a portion is missing. The sample has roughly 200,000 clones; around 90% are singletons. Sequenced material: PBMCs. These receptors all stem from a boy aged 2 to 10 in good health and CMV-seronegative.

The chain uses TRBV29-1 and TRBJ1-5; TRBD1 might be the D (5 bases). V lost 4 bases, J lost 5 bases, and 6 bases lay in between. The germline V gene has CDR1 SQVTM and CDR2 ANQGSEA. The CDR3 length is 11 residues. The CDR3 loop is CSVGGDQPQHF. DNA of the CDR3: TGCAGCGTTGGGGGGGATCAGCCCCAGCATTTT.

This clone was picked up a small number of times. The chain recombines TRBV6-4 with TRBJ2-1; the match to TRBD2 covers 11 bases. CDR1 is MRHNA, CDR2 SNTAGT, per germline. The CDR3 totals 15 residues. The trim removed 3 bases at V and 2 bases at J, leaving 0 bases unmatched. CDR3 region: CASSDSGGAYNEQFF. CDR3 sequence (DNA): TGTGCCAGCAGTGATAGCGGGGGGGCCTACAATGAGCAGTTCTTC.

This clone was observed once. J is TRBJ2-5 and V is TRBV4-2; 9 bases align to TRBD1. The end of the DNA fits TRBJ2-7 better, so the J call may be wrong. Germline V gene data show CDR1 as LGHNA and CDR2 as YNFKEQ. The CDR3 totals 14 residues. CDR3 sequence (DNA): TGTGCCAGCAGCCAAGCGGGACAGGGAAACGAGCAGTACTTC. This sequence encodes CASSQAGQGNEQYF.

This chain uses TRBV6-5 with TRBJ2-5; 9 bases match TRBD2. TRBJ2-7 explains the end of the DNA better; the J call may be wrong. From germline, CDR1 is MNHEY and CDR2 SVGAGI. This CDR3 contains 14 residues. CDR3 in amino acids: CASSYSSGGYEQYF. CDR3 DNA: TGTGCCAGCAGTTACTCTAGCGGGGGTTACGAGCAGTACTTC.

The V gene is TRBV5-1, the J gene TRBJ2-1; 7 bases map to TRBD2. CDR1 is SGHRS, CDR2 YFSETQ, per germline. V trimming: 2 bases; J trimming: 4 bases; junction bases outside the gene matches: 6. This CDR3 contains 15 residues. The CDR3 DNA follows: TGCGCCAGCAGCTTCTCCGGGGAGGGGTACAATGAGCAGTTCTTC. Translated, it gives CASSFSGEGYNEQFF.

The rearrangement links TRBV5-6 to TRBJ2-2; 8 bases agree with TRBD2. V gave up 0 bases and J gave up 6 bases; unmatched junction bases: 1. The CDR3 runs to 14 residues. Germline loops: CDR1 SGHDT, CDR2 YYEEEE. CDR3 in amino acids: CASSLVGRAGELFF. As DNA, the CDR3 is TGTGCCAGCAGCTTGGTCGGGAGGGCCGGGGAGCTGTTTTTT. The entire variable domain, with the rest obtained from reference TRBV5-6 and TRBJ2-2, is as follows: DAGVTQSPTHLIKTRGQQVTLRCSPKSGHDTVSWYQQALGQGPQFIFQYYEEEERQRGNFPDRFSGHQFPNYSSELNVNALLLGDSALYLCASSLVGRAGELFFGEGSRLTVL.

The CDR3 loop is CASRAGGVSNEQFF. CDR3 sequence (DNA): TGTGCCAGCAGAGCGGGGGGGGTATCGAATGAGCAGTTCTTC. This chain uses TRBV28 with TRBJ2-1, with TRBD2 identical over 10 bases. Germline V gives CDR1 MDHEN, CDR2 SYDVKM. The length of the CDR3 is 14 residues. V was pared by 6 bases and J by 7 bases, with 6 bases of the junction left unmatched.

The chain uses TRBV7-6 and TRBJ1-1; a weak D match, TRBD1 (5 bases). The CDR3 has 16 amino acids. V lost 4 bases to trimming and J lost 1 base, with 16 bases between them. In germline, CDR1 is SGHVS, CDR2 FNYEAQ. The CDR3 DNA reads as TGTGCCAGCAGCTCCACCTTCGGCAGGGCGAACACTGAAGCTTTCTTT. Protein product: CASSSTFGRANTEAFF. The full variable domain, completed using reference TRBV7-6 and TRBJ1-1, is GAGVSQSPRYKVTKRGQDVALRCDPISGHVSLYWYRQALGQGPEFLTYFNYEAQQDKSGLPNDRFSAERPEGSISTLTIQRTEQRDSAMYRCASSSTFGRANTEAFFGQGTRLTVV.

V usage is TRBV4-1 and J usage is TRBJ2-2; D possibly corresponds to TRBD2 (6 bases). The germline V and J ends were trimmed by 0 bases and 2 bases, with 16 bases remaining between them. Germline CDR1 and CDR2: MGHRA and YSYEKL. The CDR3 consists of 18 residues. The CDR3 region has the DNA TGCGCCAGCAGCCAAGAGATGGACGGGACTCCTAACACCGGGGAGCTGTTTTTT. Translating it yields CASSQEMDGTPNTGELFF.

This clone has just one count. The chain has TRBV6-1 and TRBJ1-3; TRBD1 agrees at 9 bases. This CDR3 has 15 amino acids. The trim removed 2 bases at V and 8 bases at J, leaving 7 bases unmatched. Germline V gene lookup returns CDR1 MNHNS and CDR2 SASEGT. The CDR3 DNA is TGTGCCAGCAGTGAATACACGACAGGGGGATACACCATATATTTT. This translates into CASSEYTTGGYTIYF.

This chain uses TRBV7-2 with TRBJ2-1; 9 positions match TRBD2. The V gene end was trimmed by 1 base and the J gene end by 4 bases; junction bases not matched to a gene: 2. Germline loops: CDR1 SGHTA, CDR2 FQGNSA. The CDR3 is 15 residues long. The CDR3 loop reads CASSLGLAGYNEQFF. Here the CDR3 DNA reads TGTGCCAGCAGCTTAGGGCTAGCGGGGTACAATGAGCAGTTCTTC.

V gene TRBV9 combines with J gene TRBJ2-7, with TRBD1 identical over 9 bases. Germline values: CDR1 SGDLS, CDR2 YYNGEE. The CDR3 runs to 16 residues. J lost 3 bases, V lost 4 bases, and 11 bases had no gene match. The CDR3 DNA sequence: TGTGCCAGCAGCCCAGGGACAGGGAATATTGGCTACGAGCAGTACTTC. Translation: CASSPGTGNIGYEQYF.

This chain uses TRBV28 with TRBJ2-3, with 7 nucleotides matching TRBD1. J was trimmed by 1 base and V by 11 bases; bases with no gene match: 6. In germline, CDR1 is MDHEN, CDR2 SYDVKM. CDR3 length: 13 amino acids. CDR3: CASGGAGTDTQYF. The CDR3 nucleotides read TGTGCCTCAGGGGGAGCGGGCACAGATACGCAGTATTTT.

The V and J genes are TRBV4-1 and TRBJ1-2; D remains ambiguous. Looked up from germline, CDR1 is MGHRA and CDR2 is YSYEKL. Trimming cost V 3 bases and J 4 bases, with 6 bases left between them. The CDR3 runs 12 residues. CDR3 protein: CASSQETYGYTF. For the CDR3, the DNA is TGCGCCAGCAGCCAGGAGACCTATGGCTACACCTTC.

The V gene is TRBV11-2, the J gene TRBJ2-1, with 7 bases identical to TRBD1. The CDR3 runs to 16 residues. Germline lookup yields CDR1 SGHAT and CDR2 FQNNGV. V dropped 0 bases and J dropped 0; count of bases not matched to a gene: 2. CDR3 nucleotide sequence: TGTGCCAGCAGCTTAGAGGGACAGAGCTCCTACAATGAGCAGTTCTTC. The encoded protein is CASSLEGQSSYNEQFF.

This clone was seen just once. This sequence joins TRBV30 and TRBJ2-5; 8 positions match TRBD1. The CDR3 covers 13 residues. Trimming at V came to 7 bases and at J to 4 bases, leaving 8 bases not matched to a gene. The germline gives CDR1 GTSNPN, CDR2 SVGIG (reference sequence). CDR3 protein: CASDVTGGETQYF. The DNA of the CDR3 is TGTGCCTCCGACGTTACAGGGGGAGAGACCCAGTACTTC. The whole variable domain, filled in from reference TRBV30 and TRBJ2-5, reads SQTIHQWPATLVQPVGSPLSLECTVEGTSNPNLYWYRQAAGRGLQLLFYSVGIGQISSEVPQNLSASRPQDRQFILSSKKLLLSDSGFYLCASDVTGGETQYFGPGTRLLVL.

CDR3 in DNA: TGTGCCAGCAAGGACAGGAACTATGGCTACACCTTC. This gives the protein CASKDRNYGYTF. The genes are TRBV5-8 and TRBJ1-2; 7 bases align to TRBD1. Germline lookup yields CDR1 SGHTS and CDR2 YDEGEE. Losses at the gene ends were 6 bases for V and 2 bases for J; bases not matched to a gene: 1. The CDR3 extends over 12 amino acids.

V gene TRBV27 combines with J gene TRBJ2-7; D may be TRBD1 (6 bases). Germline loops: CDR1 MNHEY, CDR2 SMNVEV (reference sequence). Trimming shortened V by 5 bases and J by 6 bases, and 17 bases separated the two germline ends. This CDR3 region has 14 residues. The chain's CDR3 is CASSLGLQGGEQYF. The DNA for the CDR3 is TGTGCCAGCAGTCTAGGTCTACAGGGTGGCGAGCAGTACTTC.

This clone appeared a single time. This chain joins TRBV4-1 and TRBJ1-1, with D uncertain. Germline values: CDR1 MGHRA, CDR2 YSYEKL. This CDR3 has 15 amino acids. V gave up 1 base and J gave up 6 bases, with 15 bases separating them. This CDR3 is CASSQVVKASAEAFF. DNA for the CDR3: TGCGCCAGCAGCCAAGTTGTCAAGGCGAGCGCTGAAGCTTTCTTT.

The chain combines TRBV14 with TRBJ1-4; D is perhaps TRBD1 (5 bases). The CDR3 runs 14 residues. The germline gives CDR1 SGHDN, CDR2 FVKESK. The V and J ends lost 3 bases and 5 bases respectively, with 10 bases between them. The CDR3 loop is CASSHRGRNEKLFF. In nucleotides, the CDR3 is TGTGCCAGCAGCCATAGGGGAAGGAATGAAAAACTGTTTTTT.

This sequence joins TRBV28 and TRBJ2-1, with TRBD2 as a possible D gene (6 bases). The CDR3 is made up of 17 amino acids. Trimming took off 2 bases at V and 3 bases at J, with 17 bases between the two ends. Per the germline V gene, CDR1 is MDHEN and CDR2 is SYDVKM. This CDR3 reads CASSLVSLLANYNEQFF. The CDR3 bases are TGTGCCAGCAGTTTAGTGTCCTTGCTAGCGAACTACAATGAGCAGTTCTTC.

The rearrangement joins TRBV12-2 to TRBJ1-2; the D call TRBD1 from the table was never checked on the DNA. TRBV12-2 has pseudogene status. The CDR3 covers 15 residues. The CDR3 DNA sequence: TGTGCAAGTCGCTTTACAGTCCCTCTGGACTATGGCTACACCTTC. Translating it yields CASRFTVPLDYGYTF.

The V call is TRBV10-1, the J call TRBJ1-5; possible D gene TRBD1, 5 bases. Trimming pared 2 bases from V and 3 bases from J, leaving 8 bases between. The germline CDR1 and CDR2 sequences are WNHNN and SYGVQD (reference sequence). This CDR3 region has 14 residues. In nucleotides, the CDR3 is TGCGCCAGCAGTGAGCAGGGCTTCAATCAGCCCCAGCATTTT. Residues: CASSEQGFNQPQHF.